This T cell receptor (beta chain) appears in the sequencing data of a study of control samples from healthy donors and cancer patients. This clone has just one count. Sequencing was performed with immunoSEQ multiplex PCR; in TCRdb, only in-frame clones are kept and a portion is missing. The sample lists 90,000 to 95,000 clones; around 85% were seen once. The sequence was collected from a man aged 25-40 years in good health. The sequenced material came from blood.

The CDR3 coding sequence is TGTGCCAGCAGTCAGGGTCCAAATGAAAAACTGTTTTTT. This encodes CASSQGPNEKLFF. The chain uses TRBV6-5 and TRBJ1-4, with a possible D match to TRBD1 (5 bases). CDR3 length equals 13 residues. The germline V and J ends were trimmed by 5 bases and 5 bases, with 9 bases remaining between them. CDR1 is MNHEY, CDR2 SVGAGI, per germline.